Listed below are T cell receptor beta chains from one sample, sequenced in a study of T-cell memory formation after mild COVID-19. Using its own MiXCR run on the 5' RACE reads, TCRdb lists one record per CDR3 protein. The sample holds more than 300,000 distinct CDR3 sequences, approximately 14% seen once. Input material: PBMCs or a T cell subset sorted from them (not recorded which). The receptor set was obtained from a man between 18 and 35 years old who had mild COVID-19 (a few samples of this study predate the infection). Cell type and time point are not known. Both conserved end residues are part of each CDR3. Each record gives: D gene, clone size, J gene, V gene, CDR3 protein, CDR3 DNA. The D gene is left open where the match is weak. Only some rows state a clone size, as once, few, many or a class for expanded clones.

>TRBD1|many|TRBJ2-7|TRBV19
CASNTGQGTHEQYF
TGTGCCAGTAACACCGGACAGGGGACCCACGAGCAGTACTTC
>NA|NA|TRBJ2-3|TRBV20-1
CSAASGAHTDTQYF
TGCAGTGCGGCCTCCGGGGCCCACACAGATACGCAGTATTTT
>NA|few|TRBJ1-2|TRBV5-4
CASSLGGSRNYGYTF
TGTGCCAGCAGCCTGGGGGGGAGCAGGAACTATGGCTACACCTTC
>NA|NA|TRBJ2-5|TRBV5-1
CASSPHSGHTQETQYF
TGCGCCAGCAGCCCACACTCGGGACATACTCAAGAGACCCAGTACTTC
>NA|NA|TRBJ1-6|TRBV5-1
CASSFDRMGNSPLHF
TGCGCCAGCAGCTTTGACAGGATGGGTAATTCACCCCTCCACTTT
>NA|few|TRBJ2-1|TRBV5-1
CASSFGPDNNEQFF
TGCGCCAGCAGCTTTGGGCCGGACAACAATGAGCAGTTCTTC
>NA|NA|TRBJ2-3|TRBV29-1
CSAGGRGGNPTQYF
TGCAGCGCCGGCGGAAGGGGTGGTAACCCTACGCAGTATTTT
>NA|few|TRBJ2-3|TRBV10-1
CASSDSYPGDTQYF
TGCGCCAGCTCCGACTCGTACCCGGGAGATACGCAGTATTTT
>NA|few|TRBJ2-6|TRBV5-1
CASSPFSSGANVLTF
TGCGCCAGCAGCCCCTTCAGCTCTGGGGCCAACGTCCTGACTTTC
>TRBD1|NA|TRBJ1-4|TRBV6-5
CASSLGQGAFDEKLFF
TGTGCCAGCAGTTTGGGACAGGGGGCTTTCGATGAAAAACTGTTTTTT
>NA|many|TRBJ2-4|TRBV7-2
CASRGGAVKSIQYF
TGTGCCAGCAGGGGGGGGGCAGTCAAGAGCATTCAGTACTTC
>TRBD1|few|TRBJ2-4|TRBV20-1
CSALAGGRIQYF
TGCAGTGCCCTGGCAGGGGGTCGGATTCAGTACTTC
>NA|NA|TRBJ1-5|TRBV5-1
CASSLDPNQPQHF
TGCGCCAGCAGCTTGGATCCCAATCAGCCCCAGCATTTT
>NA|few|TRBJ2-3|TRBV19
CASTIQPQGDTQYF
TGTGCCAGTACCATCCAACCCCAGGGAGATACGCAGTATTTT
>TRBD2|many|TRBJ2-3|TRBV20-1
CSATHRGGSTDTQYF
TGCAGTGCTACCCATCGGGGGGGGAGCACAGATACGCAGTATTTT
>NA|many|TRBJ2-5|TRBV5-1
CASSLGWETQYF
TGTGCCAGCAGCTTAGGGTGGGAGACCCAGTACTTC
>TRBD1|few|TRBJ2-2|TRBV6-2/TRBV6-3
CASSRQGDTGELFF
TGTGCCAGCAGCAGACAGGGCGACACCGGGGAGCTGTTTTTT
>NA|NA|TRBJ2-7|TRBV7-2
CASSTAATDAYEQYF
TGTGCCAGCAGCACGGCGGCGACAGACGCCTACGAGCAGTACTTC
>TRBD2|NA|TRBJ2-3|TRBV7-2
CASRRTSGHTDTQYF
TGTGCCAGCCGACGGACTAGCGGCCACACAGATACGCAGTATTTT
>NA|NA|TRBJ1-5|TRBV20-1
CSARAGWSNQPQHF
TGCAGTGCTAGAGCAGGGTGGAGCAATCAGCCCCAGCATTTT
>NA|few|TRBJ2-4|TRBV3-1
CASSQASGNIQYF
TGTGCCAGCAGCCAAGCCAGCGGTAACATTCAGTACTTC
>NA|many|TRBJ1-1|TRBV7-2
CASSFTPDTEAFF
TGTGCCAGCAGCTTTACCCCGGACACTGAAGCTTTCTTT
>NA|NA|TRBJ1-1|TRBV6-4
CASSEYATTEAFF
TGTGCCAGCAGTGAATACGCCACCACTGAAGCTTTCTTT
>NA|few|TRBJ1-6|TRBV27
CASSFLARGGSPLHF
TGTGCCAGCAGTTTTCTTGCGAGGGGCGGTTCACCCCTCCACTTT
>NA|NA|TRBJ2-7|TRBV13
CASSLVQGTAYEQYF
TGTGCCAGCAGCTTAGTTCAGGGGACGGCGTACGAGCAGTACTTC
>NA|many|TRBJ2-1|TRBV5-1
CASSLTDLSYNEQFF
TGCGCCAGCAGCTTGACAGACCTCTCCTACAATGAGCAGTTCTTC
>TRBD1|few|TRBJ2-7|TRBV6-5
CASSYLTGGGQYF
TGTGCCAGCAGTTACCTGACAGGGGGTGGGCAGTACTTC
>TRBD2|few|TRBJ2-1|TRBV5-1
CASSRVAGGPDEQFF
TGCGCCAGCAGCCGTGTGGCGGGGGGGCCGGATGAGCAGTTCTTC
>TRBD1|NA|TRBJ1-1|TRBV6-5
CASRQGARTEAFF
TGTGCCAGCAGACAGGGGGCGCGAACTGAAGCTTTCTTT
>TRBD2|NA|TRBJ2-3|TRBV10-3
CAIRVAGAITDTQYF
TGTGCCATCAGGGTAGCGGGGGCGATCACAGATACGCAGTATTTT
>NA|few|TRBJ1-2|TRBV6-5
CASKPTATANYGYTF
TGTGCCAGCAAACCGACAGCTACAGCTAACTATGGCTACACCTTC
>TRBD2|NA|TRBJ2-3|TRBV28
CAIQGRRGGKKDTQYF
TGTGCCATCCAGGGCCGGCGGGGGGGGAAAAAAGATACGCAGTATTTT
>NA|few|TRBJ2-5|TRBV30
CAWSIGQETQYF
TGTGCCTGGAGTATAGGGCAAGAGACCCAGTACTTC
>TRBD2|NA|TRBJ2-2|TRBV20-1
CSAIRDYNTGEMFF
TGCAGTGCTATCCGGGACTATAACACCGGGGAGATGTTTTTT
>NA|NA|TRBJ1-5|TRBV7-2
CASSLGGPDNQPQHF
TGTGCCAGCAGCTTAGGGGGGCCCGACAATCAGCCCCAGCATTTT
>TRBD1|few|TRBJ1-5|TRBV6-2/TRBV6-3
CASSYSMSADRVDQPQHF
TGTGCCAGCAGTTACTCGATGTCCGCGGACAGGGTTGATCAGCCCCAGCATTTT
>NA|NA|TRBJ1-2|TRBV4-3
CASSPSDGNGYTF
TGCGCCAGCAGCCCCTCGGACGGGAATGGCTACACCTTC
>TRBD2|NA|TRBJ2-5|TRBV10-3
CATTHGLGETQYF
TGTGCCACCACGCATGGACTAGGGGAGACCCAGTACTTC
>NA|many|TRBJ2-1|TRBV11-2
CASSLGARSSYNEQFF
TGTGCCAGCAGCTTAGGGGCAAGAAGCTCCTACAATGAGCAGTTCTTC
>TRBD2|few|TRBJ2-3|TRBV5-6
CASRKRGGLAGGMGDTQYF
TGTGCCAGCAGAAAGAGAGGAGGACTAGCGGGTGGAATGGGAGATACGCAGTATTTT
>NA|NA|TRBJ1-2|TRBV20-1
CSARDRINYGYTF
TGCAGTGCTAGAGACAGGATAAACTATGGCTACACCTTC